This T cell receptor (beta chain) emerged from a study of CD8 T cells in ankylosing spondylitis. The CDR3 runs to 13 residues. V lost 7 bases, J lost 5 bases, and 12 bases lay in between. Per the germline V gene, CDR1 is SNHLY and CDR2 is FYNNEI. TCRdb reprocessed the 5' RACE reads via MiXCR and lists one record per CDR3 protein. The sample holds 250,000 to 350,000 distinct CDR3 sequences, over 15% seen once. The receptor comes from a male donor with ankylosing spondylitis or in good health (not recorded which). The sample consisted of blood, either unsorted or a sorted T cell fraction (not recorded which). This chain joins TRBV2 and TRBJ1-5; no reliable D call. CDR3 region: CASTWTSDQPQHF. Here the CDR3 DNA reads TGTGCCAGCACATGGACCTCCGATCAGCCCCAGCATTTT.